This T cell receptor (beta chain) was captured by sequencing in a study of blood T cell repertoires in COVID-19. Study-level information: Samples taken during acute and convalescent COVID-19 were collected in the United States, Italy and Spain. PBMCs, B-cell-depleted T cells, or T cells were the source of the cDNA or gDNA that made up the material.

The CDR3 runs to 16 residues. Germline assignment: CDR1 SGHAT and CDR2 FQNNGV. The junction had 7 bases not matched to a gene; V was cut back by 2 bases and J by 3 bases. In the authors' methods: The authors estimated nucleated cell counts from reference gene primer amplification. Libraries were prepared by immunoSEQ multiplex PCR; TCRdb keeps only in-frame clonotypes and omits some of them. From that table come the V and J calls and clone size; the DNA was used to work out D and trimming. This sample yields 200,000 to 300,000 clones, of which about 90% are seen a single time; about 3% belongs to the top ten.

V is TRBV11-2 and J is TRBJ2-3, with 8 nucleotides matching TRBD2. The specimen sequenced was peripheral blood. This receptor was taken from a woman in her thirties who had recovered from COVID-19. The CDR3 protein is CASSLWASGGTDTQYF. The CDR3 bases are TGTGCCAGCAGCTTATGGGCCAGCGGGGGAACAGATACGCAGTATTTT.